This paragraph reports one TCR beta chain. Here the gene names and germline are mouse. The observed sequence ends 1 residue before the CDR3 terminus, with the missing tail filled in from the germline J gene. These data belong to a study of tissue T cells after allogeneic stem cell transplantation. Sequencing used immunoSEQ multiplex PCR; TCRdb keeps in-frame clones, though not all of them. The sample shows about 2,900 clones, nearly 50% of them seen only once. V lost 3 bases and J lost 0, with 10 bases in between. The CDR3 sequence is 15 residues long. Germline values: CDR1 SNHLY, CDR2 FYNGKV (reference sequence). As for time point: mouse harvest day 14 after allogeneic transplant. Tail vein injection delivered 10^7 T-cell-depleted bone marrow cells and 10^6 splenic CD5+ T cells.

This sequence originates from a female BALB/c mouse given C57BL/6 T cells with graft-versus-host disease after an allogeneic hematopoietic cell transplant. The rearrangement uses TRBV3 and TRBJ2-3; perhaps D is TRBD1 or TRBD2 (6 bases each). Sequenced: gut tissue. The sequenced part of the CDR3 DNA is TGTGCCAGCAGCTTTGGGGGCCCTAGTGCAGAAACGCTGTAT. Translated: CASSFGGPSAETLY. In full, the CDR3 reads CASSFGGPSAETLYF.